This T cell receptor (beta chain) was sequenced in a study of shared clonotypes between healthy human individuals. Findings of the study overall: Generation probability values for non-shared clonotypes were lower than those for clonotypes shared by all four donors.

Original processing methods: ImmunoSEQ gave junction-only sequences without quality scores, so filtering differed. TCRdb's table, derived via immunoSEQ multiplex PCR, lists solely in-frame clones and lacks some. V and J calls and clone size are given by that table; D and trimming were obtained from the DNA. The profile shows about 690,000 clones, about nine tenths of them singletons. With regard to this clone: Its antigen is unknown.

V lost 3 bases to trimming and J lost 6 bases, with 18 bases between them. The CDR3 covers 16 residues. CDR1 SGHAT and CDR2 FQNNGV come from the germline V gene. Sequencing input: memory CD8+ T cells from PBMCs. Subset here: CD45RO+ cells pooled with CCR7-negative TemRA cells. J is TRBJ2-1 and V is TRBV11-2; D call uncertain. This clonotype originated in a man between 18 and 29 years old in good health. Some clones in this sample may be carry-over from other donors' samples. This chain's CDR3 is CASSLGISRPANEQFF. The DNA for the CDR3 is TGTGCCAGCAGCTTGGGAATTTCTCGTCCGGCCAATGAGCAGTTCTTC.